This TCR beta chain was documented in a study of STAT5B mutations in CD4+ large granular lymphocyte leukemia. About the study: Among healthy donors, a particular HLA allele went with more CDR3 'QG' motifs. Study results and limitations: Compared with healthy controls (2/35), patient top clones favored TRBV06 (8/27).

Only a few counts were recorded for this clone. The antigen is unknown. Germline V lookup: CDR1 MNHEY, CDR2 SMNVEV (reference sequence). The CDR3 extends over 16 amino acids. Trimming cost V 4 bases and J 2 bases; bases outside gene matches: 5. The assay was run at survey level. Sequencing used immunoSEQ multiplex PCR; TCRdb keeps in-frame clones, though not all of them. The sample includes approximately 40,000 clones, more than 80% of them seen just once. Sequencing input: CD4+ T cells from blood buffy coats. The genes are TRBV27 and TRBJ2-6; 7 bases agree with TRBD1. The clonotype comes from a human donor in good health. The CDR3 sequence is CASSYTGAAGANVLTF. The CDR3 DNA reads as TGTGCCAGCAGTTATACAGGGGCGGCTGGGGCCAACGTCCTGACTTTC.